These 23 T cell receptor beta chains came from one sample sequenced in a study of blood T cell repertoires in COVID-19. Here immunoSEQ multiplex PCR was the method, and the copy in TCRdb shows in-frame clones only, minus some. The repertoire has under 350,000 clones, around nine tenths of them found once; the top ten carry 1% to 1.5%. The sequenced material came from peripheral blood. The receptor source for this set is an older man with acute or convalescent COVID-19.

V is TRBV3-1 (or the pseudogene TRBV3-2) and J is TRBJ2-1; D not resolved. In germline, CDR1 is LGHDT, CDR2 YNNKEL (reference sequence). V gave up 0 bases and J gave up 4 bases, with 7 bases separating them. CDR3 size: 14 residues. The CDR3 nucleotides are TGTGCCAGCAGCCAAGACTGGCAGTACAATGAGCAGTTCTTC. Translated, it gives CASSQDWQYNEQFF.

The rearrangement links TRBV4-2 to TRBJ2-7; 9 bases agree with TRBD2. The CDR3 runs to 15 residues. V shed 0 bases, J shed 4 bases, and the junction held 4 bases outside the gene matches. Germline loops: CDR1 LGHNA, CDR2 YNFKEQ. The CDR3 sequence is CASSQDQREAYEQYF. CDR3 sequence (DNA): TGTGCCAGCAGCCAAGACCAGCGGGAGGCTTACGAGCAGTACTTC.

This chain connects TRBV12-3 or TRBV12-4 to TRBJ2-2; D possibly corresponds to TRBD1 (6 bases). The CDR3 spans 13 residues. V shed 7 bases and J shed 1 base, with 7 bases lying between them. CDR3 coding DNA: TGTGCCAGCACGGACAGGAACACCGGGGAGCTGTTTTTT. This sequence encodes CASTDRNTGELFF.

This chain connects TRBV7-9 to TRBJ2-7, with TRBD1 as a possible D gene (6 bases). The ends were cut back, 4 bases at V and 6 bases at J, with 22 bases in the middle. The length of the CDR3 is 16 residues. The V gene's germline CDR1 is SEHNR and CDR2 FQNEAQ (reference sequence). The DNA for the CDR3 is TGTGCCAGCAGCTCTAACCTACAGGGTCGACAAGGCGAGCAGTACTTC. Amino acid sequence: CASSSNLQGRQGEQYF.

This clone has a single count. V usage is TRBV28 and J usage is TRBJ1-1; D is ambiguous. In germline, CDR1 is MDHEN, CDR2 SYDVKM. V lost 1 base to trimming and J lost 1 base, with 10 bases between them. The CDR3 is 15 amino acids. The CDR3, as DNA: TGTGCCAGCAGTTTATCGGGGTCCTCGAACACTGAAGCTTTCTTT. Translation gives CASSLSGSSNTEAFF.

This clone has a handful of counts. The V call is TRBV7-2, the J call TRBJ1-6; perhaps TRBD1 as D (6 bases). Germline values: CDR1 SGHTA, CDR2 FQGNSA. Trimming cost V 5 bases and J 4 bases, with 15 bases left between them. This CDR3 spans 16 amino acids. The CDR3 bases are TGTGCCAGCAGCGCGGACAGTTTCATTTATAATTCACCCCTCCACTTT. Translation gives CASSADSFIYNSPLHF. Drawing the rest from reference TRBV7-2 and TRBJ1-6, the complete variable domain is GAGVSQSPSNKVTEKGKDVELRCDPISGHTALYWYRQSLGQGLEFLIYFQGNSAPDKSGLPSDRFSAERTGGSVSTLTIQRTQQEDSAVYLCASSADSFIYNSPLHFGNGTRLTVT.

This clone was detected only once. CDR3 residues: CASSLGYGQGSADTQYF. Written as DNA, the CDR3 is TGCGCCAGCAGCTTGGGGTACGGGCAGGGATCCGCGGATACGCAGTATTTT. The chain has TRBV5-1 and TRBJ2-3, with TRBD1 as a possible D gene (5 bases). The V and J ends lost 0 bases and 6 bases respectively, with 20 bases between them. This CDR3 spans 17 amino acids. Germline V gene lookup returns CDR1 SGHRS and CDR2 YFSETQ.

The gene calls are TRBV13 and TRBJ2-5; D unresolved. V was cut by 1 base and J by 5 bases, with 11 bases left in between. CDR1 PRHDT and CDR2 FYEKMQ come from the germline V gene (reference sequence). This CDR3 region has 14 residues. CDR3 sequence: CASSLEGVGETQYF. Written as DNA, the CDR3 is TGTGCCAGCAGCTTAGAAGGAGTCGGCGAGACCCAGTACTTC.

CDR3 residues: CASSPGALRNTIYF. The CDR3 region has the DNA TGTGCCAGCAGTCCAGGGGCCTTAAGAAACACCATATATTTT. This chain connects TRBV28 to TRBJ1-3; possible D gene TRBD1, 6 bases. Trimming removed 5 bases from V and 5 bases from J, with 13 bases in between. The germline V gene has CDR1 MDHEN and CDR2 SYDVKM. This CDR3 is 14 amino acids long.

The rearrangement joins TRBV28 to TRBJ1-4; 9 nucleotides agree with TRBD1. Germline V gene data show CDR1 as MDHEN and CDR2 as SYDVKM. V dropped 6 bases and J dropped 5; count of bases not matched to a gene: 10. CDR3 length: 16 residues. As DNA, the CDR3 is TGTGCCAGCAGCTCAATGGCCGGGACAGGGAATGAAAAACTGTTTTTT. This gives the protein CASSSMAGTGNEKLFF.

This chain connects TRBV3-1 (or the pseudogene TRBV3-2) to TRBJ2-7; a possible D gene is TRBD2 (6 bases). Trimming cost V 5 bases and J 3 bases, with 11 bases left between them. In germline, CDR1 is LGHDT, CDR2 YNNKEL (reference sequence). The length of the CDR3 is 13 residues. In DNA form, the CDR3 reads TGTGCCAGCAGCTATTCCGGGGGCTACGAGCAGTACTTC. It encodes CASSYSGGYEQYF.

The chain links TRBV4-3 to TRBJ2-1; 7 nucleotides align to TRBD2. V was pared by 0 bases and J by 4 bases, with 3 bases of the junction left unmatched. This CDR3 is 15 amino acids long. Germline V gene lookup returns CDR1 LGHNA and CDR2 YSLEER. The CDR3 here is CASSQEGGIYNEQFF. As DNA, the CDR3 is TGCGCCAGCAGCCAAGAGGGGGGGATTTACAATGAGCAGTTCTTC.

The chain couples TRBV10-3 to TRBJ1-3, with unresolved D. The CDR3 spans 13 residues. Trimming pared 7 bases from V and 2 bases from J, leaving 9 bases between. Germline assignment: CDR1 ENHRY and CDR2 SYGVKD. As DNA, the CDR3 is TGTGCCATCAAGCCTGAGGCTGGAAACACCATATATTTT. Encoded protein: CAIKPEAGNTIYF.

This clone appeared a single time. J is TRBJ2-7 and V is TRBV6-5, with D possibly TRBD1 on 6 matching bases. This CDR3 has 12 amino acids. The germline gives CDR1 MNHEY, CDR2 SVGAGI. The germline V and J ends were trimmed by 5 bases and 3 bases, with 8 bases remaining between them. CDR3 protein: CASSQQGYEQYF. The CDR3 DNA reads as TGTGCCAGCAGTCAACAGGGCTACGAGCAGTACTTC.

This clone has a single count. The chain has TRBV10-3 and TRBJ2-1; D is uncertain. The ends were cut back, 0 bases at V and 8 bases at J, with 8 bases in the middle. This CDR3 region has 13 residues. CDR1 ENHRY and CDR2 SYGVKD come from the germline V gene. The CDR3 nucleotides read TGTGCCATCAGTGAGTCGAGTTACCATGAGCAGTTCTTC. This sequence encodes CAISESSYHEQFF.

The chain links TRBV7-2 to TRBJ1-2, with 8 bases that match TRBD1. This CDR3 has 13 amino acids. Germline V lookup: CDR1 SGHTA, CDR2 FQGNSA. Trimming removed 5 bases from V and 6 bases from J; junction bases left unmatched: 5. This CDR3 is CASSPGTGHGYTF. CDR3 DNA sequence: TGTGCCAGCAGCCCTGGGACAGGTCATGGCTACACCTTC.

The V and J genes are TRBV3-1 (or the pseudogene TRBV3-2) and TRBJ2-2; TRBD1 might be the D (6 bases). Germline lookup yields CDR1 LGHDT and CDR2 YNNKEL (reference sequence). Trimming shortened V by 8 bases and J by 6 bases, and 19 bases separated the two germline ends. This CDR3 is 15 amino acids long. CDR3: CASAVDTGRAGELFF. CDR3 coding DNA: TGTGCCAGCGCAGTCGATACAGGGCGGGCCGGGGAGCTGTTTTTT.

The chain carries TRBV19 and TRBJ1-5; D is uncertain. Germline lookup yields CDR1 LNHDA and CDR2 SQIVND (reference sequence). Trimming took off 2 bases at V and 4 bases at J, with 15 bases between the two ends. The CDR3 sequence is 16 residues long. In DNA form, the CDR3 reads TGTGCCAGTAGTATACAAGGCCAGCCTAGGAATCAGCCCCAGCATTTT. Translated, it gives CASSIQGQPRNQPQHF.

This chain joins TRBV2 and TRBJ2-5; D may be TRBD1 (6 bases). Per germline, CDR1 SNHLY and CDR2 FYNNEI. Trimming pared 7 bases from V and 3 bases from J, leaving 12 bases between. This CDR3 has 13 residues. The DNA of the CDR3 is TGTGCCAGCACGGGGAACAGGGAAGAGACCCAGTACTTC. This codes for CASTGNREETQYF.

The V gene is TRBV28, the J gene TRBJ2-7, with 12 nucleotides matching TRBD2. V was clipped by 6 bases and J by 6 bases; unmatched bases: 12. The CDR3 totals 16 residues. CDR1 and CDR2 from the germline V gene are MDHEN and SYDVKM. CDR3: CASSQTSGSYGGEQYF. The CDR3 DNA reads TGTGCCAGCAGCCAGACTAGCGGGAGTTATGGCGGCGAGCAGTACTTC.

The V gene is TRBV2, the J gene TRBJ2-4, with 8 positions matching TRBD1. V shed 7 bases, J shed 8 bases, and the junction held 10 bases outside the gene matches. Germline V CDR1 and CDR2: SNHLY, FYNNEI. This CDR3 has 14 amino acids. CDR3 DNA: TGTGCCAGCAACAAACAGGGGGGATTGGACATTCAGTACTTC. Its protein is CASNKQGGLDIQYF.

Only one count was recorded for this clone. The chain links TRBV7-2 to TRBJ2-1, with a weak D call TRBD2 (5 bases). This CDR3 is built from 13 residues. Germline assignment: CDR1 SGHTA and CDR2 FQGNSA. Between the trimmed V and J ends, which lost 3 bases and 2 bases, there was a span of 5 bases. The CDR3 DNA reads TGTGCCAGCAGCTTCGGGGCCTACAATGAGCAGTTCTTC. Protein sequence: CASSFGAYNEQFF.

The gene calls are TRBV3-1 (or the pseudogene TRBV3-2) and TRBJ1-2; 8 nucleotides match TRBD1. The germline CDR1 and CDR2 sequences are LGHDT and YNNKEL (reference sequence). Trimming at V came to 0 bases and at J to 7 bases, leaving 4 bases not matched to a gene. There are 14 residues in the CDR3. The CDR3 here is CASSQESGGSGYTF. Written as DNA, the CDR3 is TGTGCCAGCAGCCAAGAGTCAGGGGGCTCTGGCTACACCTTC.